A single sample is the source of the 32 T cell receptor beta chains below, sequenced in a study of CD8+ T cells in alopecia areata. After isolation, RNA underwent reverse transcription to generate cDNA as the sequencing template. The table came from immunoSEQ multiplex PCR; TCRdb's copy has only in-frame clones and leaves some out. Here the sample spans over 150,000 clones, roughly 60% being singletons. Treatment meaning: oral pan-JAK inhibitor, 5-10 mg twice daily. The material was CD4+ T cells sorted from blood, obtained at week 24, from a patient treated with tofacitinib. The receptor source for this set is a human donor with alopecia areata.

This clone was seen only a few times. The rearrangement uses TRBV19 and TRBJ2-3; 11 positions match TRBD2. There are 15 residues in the CDR3. V dropped 6 bases and J dropped 6; count of bases not matched to a gene: 8. The germline gives CDR1 LNHDA, CDR2 SQIVND (reference sequence). CDR3: CASRAVAGGPDTQYF. CDR3 sequence (DNA): TGTGCCAGTAGGGCGGTAGCGGGGGGGCCGGATACGCAGTATTTT.

There are a few counts of this clone. V usage is TRBV7-2 and J usage is TRBJ2-7; 7 bases map to TRBD2. CDR1 is SGHTA and CDR2 is FQGNSA in the germline V gene. The V segment lost 5 bases and the J segment 4 bases; nucleotides outside the gene matches: 5. CDR3 length: 13 residues. CDR3 protein: CASSDGGGYEQYF. The CDR3 DNA sequence: TGTGCCAGCAGCGACGGCGGGGGTTACGAGCAGTACTTC.

CDR3 region: CASSSTGTGENEKLFF. The CDR3, as DNA: TGCGCCAGCAGCTCCACCGGGACAGGCGAGAATGAAAAACTGTTTTTT. The chain links TRBV5-1 to TRBJ1-4, with 8 positions matching TRBD1. Trimming removed 3 bases from V and 5 bases from J; junction bases left unmatched: 9. CDR1 and CDR2 from the germline V gene are SGHRS and YFSETQ. The CDR3 is 16 residues long.

This CDR3 reads CASSLLPGGSYEQYF. The CDR3 DNA reads as TGTGCCAGCAGCTTATTGCCGGGAGGATCCTACGAGCAGTACTTC. The V gene is TRBV7-2, the J gene TRBJ2-7, with 7 bases identical to TRBD2. After removal of 2 bases from V and 1 base from J, the junction contained 5 bases not matched to a gene. The CDR3 contains 15 residues. Germline V lookup: CDR1 SGHTA, CDR2 FQGNSA.

The J gene is TRBJ1-1, the V gene TRBV29-1; D unresolved. The V end lost 7 bases, the J end lost 5 bases, and 17 bases lay between the germline ends. Germline V gene lookup returns CDR1 SQVTM and CDR2 ANQGSEA. This CDR3 is 13 amino acids long. The CDR3 sequence is CSEEGSMGTEAFF. The CDR3 coding sequence is TGCAGCGAAGAGGGATCCATGGGGACTGAAGCTTTCTTT.

The chain carries TRBV30 and TRBJ2-7; D is possibly TRBD1 or TRBD2 (5 bases each). Germline CDR1 GTSNPN, CDR2 SVGIG (reference sequence). The CDR3 has 12 residues. V lost 4 bases to trimming and J lost 2 bases, with 9 bases between them. Here the CDR3 reads CAWMGDPYEQYF. The CDR3 nucleotides read TGTGCCTGGATGGGGGACCCCTACGAGCAGTACTTC.

This clone was observed a handful of times. The rearrangement joins TRBV7-2 to TRBJ2-1; a possible D gene is TRBD2 (5 bases). Germline assignment: CDR1 SGHTA and CDR2 FQGNSA. Trimming took 11 bases from V and 7 from J, leaving 12 bases between them. This CDR3 is built from 11 residues. DNA for the CDR3: TGTGCCGAAACCGGGGTGAATGAGCAGTTCTTC. It translates to CAETGVNEQFF.

V usage is TRBV4-1 and J usage is TRBJ1-1; 7 positions agree with TRBD1. The CDR3 consists of 15 residues. V was pared by 7 bases and J by 5 bases, with 13 bases of the junction left unmatched. Per the germline V gene, CDR1 is MGHRA and CDR2 is YSYEKL. Here the CDR3 DNA reads TGCGCCAGCAAGCCCCGGGGACAGAGAGGAACTGAAGCTTTCTTT. Translation: CASKPRGQRGTEAFF.

The CDR3 loop is CASGARNTGELFF. CDR3 DNA: TGTGCCAGCGGGGCTCGGAACACCGGGGAGCTGTTTTTT. This chain links TRBV6-6 with TRBJ2-2; possible D gene TRBD1, 5 bases. Trimming stripped 8 bases from V and 1 base from J, with 8 bases between. CDR3 size: 13 residues. Per germline, CDR1 MNHNY and CDR2 SVGAGI (reference sequence).

The chain uses TRBV5-1 and TRBJ1-2; 7 bases are a match to TRBD1. With 0 bases clipped from V and 7 bases from J, the junction kept 6 bases outside the gene matches. CDR1 is SGHRS and CDR2 is YFSETQ in the germline V gene. The length of the CDR3 is 14 residues. The DNA of the CDR3 is TGCGCCAGCAGCTTGGAGGAGAGGACAGGTGGCTACACCTTC. Protein sequence: CASSLEERTGGYTF.

The CDR3 sequence: CASSPRLAGMSQYF. DNA for the CDR3: TGTGCCAGCAGCCCTCGACTAGCTGGAATGTCCCAGTACTTC. The rearrangement joins TRBV14 to TRBJ2-5; 7 bases agree with TRBD2. The CDR3 contains 14 residues. Unmatched junction bases numbered 11, after V lost 4 bases and J lost 9 bases. CDR1 is SGHDN and CDR2 is FVKESK in the germline V gene.

Only a few counts were recorded for this clone. The chain employs TRBV14 and TRBJ2-7, with unresolved D. The germline V and J ends were trimmed by 1 base and 4 bases, with 8 bases remaining between them. The CDR3 totals 13 residues. Germline V lookup: CDR1 SGHDN, CDR2 FVKESK. The CDR3 loop is CASSQGLQYEQYF. As DNA, the CDR3 is TGTGCCAGCAGCCAAGGACTTCAGTACGAGCAGTACTTC.

The chain carries TRBV6-6 and TRBJ1-2; D remains ambiguous. The V gene lost 2 bases and the J gene lost 2 bases, with 0 bases spanning the gap. Germline values: CDR1 MNHNY, CDR2 SVGAGI (reference sequence). The CDR3 consists of 11 residues. CDR3 nucleotide sequence: TGTGCCAGCAGTTACAACTATGGCTACACCTTC. Amino acid sequence: CASSYNYGYTF.

The chain uses TRBV11-2 and TRBJ2-1; D assignment may be TRBD1 or TRBD2 (5 bases each). V was clipped by 6 bases and J by 6 bases, with 15 bases between them. CDR3 size: 14 residues. Germline CDR1 SGHAT, CDR2 FQNNGV. The CDR3 coding sequence is TGTGCCAGCAGGGGGACGGCAGCGGTCAATGAGCAGTTCTTC. Amino acids: CASRGTAAVNEQFF.

This chain joins TRBV29-1 and TRBJ2-3; possible D gene TRBD2, 6 bases. Trimming took off 6 bases at V and 2 bases at J, with 15 bases between the two ends. CDR3 length: 14 residues. The germline V gene encodes CDR1 SQVTM and CDR2 ANQGSEA. The CDR3 region has the DNA TGCAGCGTGGAGGGTAGCAGCCACACAGATACGCAGTATTTT. Translating gives CSVEGSSHTDTQYF.

The rearrangement joins TRBV19 to TRBJ2-2; TRBD1 matches at 8 bases. Losses at the gene ends were 5 bases for V and 3 bases for J; bases not matched to a gene: 11. This CDR3 has 17 amino acids. CDR1 and CDR2 from the germline V gene are LNHDA and SQIVND (reference sequence). The CDR3 DNA reads TGTGCCAGTAGTCGATTACGACAGGGGACGGACACCGGGGAGCTGTTTTTT. It specifies CASSRLRQGTDTGELFF. The full variable domain, in which reference TRBV19 and TRBJ2-2 provide the parts outside the CDR3, is DGGITQSPKYLFRKEGQNVTLSCEQNLNHDAMYWYRQDPGQGLRLIYYSQIVNDFQKGDIAEGYSVSREKKESFPLTVTSAQKNPTAFYLCASSRLRQGTDTGELFFGEGSRLTVL.

In regard to this clone: The sample has other DNA sequences that encode this CDR3 too. V is TRBV7-2 and J is TRBJ2-5; 8 bases fit TRBD2. This CDR3 has 15 amino acids. Germline V lookup: CDR1 SGHTA, CDR2 FQGNSA. The J segment lost 0 bases and the V segment lost 5 bases, leaving 5 bases of the junction unmatched. The CDR3 spells CASSLTGGYQETQYF. CDR3 nucleotides: TGTGCCAGCAGCCTCACGGGGGGGTACCAAGAGACCCAGTACTTC.

This clone was observed a few times. The CDR3 reads CASSLDAGQGIYGYTF. CDR3 nucleotides: TGCGCCAGCAGCTTGGATGCGGGACAGGGGATCTATGGCTACACCTTC. The rearrangement uses TRBV5-1 and TRBJ1-2, with TRBD1 identical over 10 bases. Unmatched junction bases numbered 6, after V lost 0 bases and J lost 4 bases. Per germline, CDR1 SGHRS and CDR2 YFSETQ. The CDR3 is 16 residues long.

V is TRBV2 and J is TRBJ2-1; 10 bases are shared with TRBD2. The CDR3 is made up of 17 amino acids. V was pared by 5 bases and J by 3 bases, with 10 bases of the junction left unmatched. In germline, CDR1 is SNHLY, CDR2 FYNNEI. CDR3 in DNA: TGTGCCAGCAGTCGAAAGGGGACTAGCGAAAGCTACAATGAGCAGTTCTTC. Translation gives CASSRKGTSESYNEQFF.

This sequence joins TRBV5-5 and TRBJ1-1; D gene uncertain. The CDR3 totals 14 residues. V was clipped by 4 bases and J by 4 bases, with 14 bases between them. Germline CDR1 reads SGHKS; CDR2 reads YYEKEE (reference sequence). In DNA form, the CDR3 reads TGTGCCAGCAGCCAAACAGCGAGATTCACTGAAGCTTTCTTT. Residues: CASSQTARFTEAFF. The complete variable domain, with remaining parts taken from reference TRBV5-5 and TRBJ1-1, reads DAGVTQSPTHLIKTRGQQVTLRCSPISGHKSVSWYQQVLGQGPQFIFQYYEKEERGRGNFPDRFSARQFPNYSSELNVNALLLGDSALYLCASSQTARFTEAFFGQGTRLTVV.

This sequence joins TRBV5-6 and TRBJ2-3; D remains unclear. Germline V gene lookup returns CDR1 SGHDT and CDR2 YYEEEE. The CDR3 sequence is 13 residues long. V shed 3 bases and J shed 1 base, with 6 bases lying between them. Here the CDR3 DNA reads TGTGCCAGCAGCTCTGCTGGCACAGATACGCAGTATTTT. It is translated as CASSSAGTDTQYF.

Many counts were recorded for this clone. This chain connects TRBV7-2 to TRBJ1-1; D not resolved. CDR3 length: 14 residues. Germline V gives CDR1 SGHTA, CDR2 FQGNSA. The V end was cut by 2 bases, the J end by 1 base, with 8 bases between. The DNA of the CDR3 is TGTGCCAGCAGCTTACGGGGTCAGAACACTGAAGCTTTCTTT. This translates into CASSLRGQNTEAFF.

This chain connects TRBV2 to TRBJ1-2; the match to TRBD1 covers 11 bases. Per germline, CDR1 SNHLY and CDR2 FYNNEI. The CDR3 extends over 15 amino acids. V shed 2 bases, J shed 6 bases, and the junction held 5 bases outside the gene matches. CDR3 sequence: CASSELRTGGNGYTF. DNA of the CDR3: TGTGCCAGCAGTGAACTCCGGACAGGGGGCAATGGCTACACCTTC.

The chain is built from TRBV19 and TRBJ2-1, with unresolved D. Per the germline V gene, CDR1 is LNHDA and CDR2 is SQIVND (reference sequence). Trimming took 9 bases from V and 5 from J, leaving 8 bases between them. The CDR3 has 11 residues. This chain's CDR3 is CASGRNNEQFF. CDR3 DNA sequence: TGTGCCAGCGGACGGAACAATGAGCAGTTCTTC.

V usage is TRBV25-1 and J usage is TRBJ1-2; tentative D call: TRBD1 (5 bases). Trimming removed 0 bases at V and 6 bases at J, with 8 bases between. The CDR3 has 13 amino acids. CDR1 and CDR2 (germline): MGHDK, SYGVNS. Written as DNA, the CDR3 is TGTGCCAGCAGTGAATACAGGGTCGATGGCTACACCTTC. This codes for CASSEYRVDGYTF.

This clone was observed a handful of times. J is TRBJ2-2 and V is TRBV5-4; D ambiguous. Germline CDR1 reads SGHNT; CDR2 reads YYREEE (reference sequence). With 2 bases removed from V and 1 base from J, the gap between germline ends came to 9 bases. The CDR3 covers 15 residues. CDR3 DNA sequence: TGTGCCAGCAGCTTCGGCAGGATGAACACCGGGGAGCTGTTTTTT. It translates to CASSFGRMNTGELFF. The whole variable domain, remainder taken from reference TRBV5-4 and TRBJ2-2, is ETGVTQSPTHLIKTRGQQVTLRCSSQSGHNTVSWYQQALGQGPQFIFQYYREEENGRGNFPPRFSGLQFPNYSSELNVNALELDDSALYLCASSFGRMNTGELFFGEGSRLTVL.

The V call is TRBV10-3, the J call TRBJ2-5; 7 bases are a match to TRBD2. The CDR3 contains 12 residues. Germline CDR1 is ENHRY and CDR2 is SYGVKD. Trimming removed 10 bases from V and 1 base from J; junction bases left unmatched: 3. CDR3 DNA sequence: TGTGCCACCGGGGGGTTCCAAGAGACCCAGTACTTC. Translated, it gives CATGGFQETQYF.

The J gene is TRBJ2-1, the V gene TRBV5-1; tentative D call: TRBD2 (5 bases). CDR3 size: 15 residues. The germline gives CDR1 SGHRS, CDR2 YFSETQ. The germline V and J ends were trimmed by 2 bases and 5 bases, with 14 bases remaining between them. This CDR3 reads CASSFGGSYDNEQFF. CDR3 bases: TGCGCCAGCAGCTTTGGCGGGTCCTACGACAATGAGCAGTTCTTC.

This clone was observed a handful of times. The chain couples TRBV27 to TRBJ2-5; D possibly corresponds to TRBD1 (6 bases). The CDR3 extends over 16 amino acids. Trimming took off 6 bases at V and 2 bases at J, with 19 bases between the two ends. Germline CDR1 reads MNHEY; CDR2 reads SMNVEV (reference sequence). CDR3 nucleotides: TGTGCCAGCAGCCGGAAGCTCCAGGGGAATCAAGAGACCCAGTACTTC. Amino acid sequence: CASSRKLQGNQETQYF.

This chain uses TRBV29-1 with TRBJ1-2, with 9 bases lining up with TRBD1. The CDR3 covers 14 residues. Per germline, CDR1 SQVTM and CDR2 ANQGSEA. V lost 3 bases to trimming and J lost 4 bases; unmatched junction nucleotides: 6. The CDR3 region is CSVETGGKSYGYTF. CDR3 nucleotide sequence: TGCAGCGTTGAGACAGGGGGAAAATCCTATGGCTACACCTTC. Full variable domain (remainder filled in from reference TRBV29-1 and TRBJ1-2): SAVISQKPSRDICQRGTSLTIQCQVDSQVTMMFWYRQQPGQSLTLIATANQGSEATYESGFVIDKFPISRPNLTFSTLTVSNMSPEDSSIYLCSVETGGKSYGYTFGSGTRLTVV.

Only a few counts were recorded for this clone. V usage is TRBV27 and J usage is TRBJ2-2; D uncertain. Germline values: CDR1 MNHEY, CDR2 SMNVEV (reference sequence). The CDR3 contains 14 residues. V was clipped by 4 bases and J by 5 bases, with 11 bases between them. This CDR3 reads CASSSGSWTGELFF. The CDR3 nucleotides are TGTGCCAGCAGTTCGGGTAGCTGGACCGGGGAGCTGTTTTTT.

V usage is TRBV29-1 and J usage is TRBJ1-6, with 10 positions matching TRBD1. The J segment lost 9 bases and the V segment lost 3 bases, leaving 5 bases of the junction unmatched. Per germline, CDR1 SQVTM and CDR2 ANQGSEA. The CDR3 has 14 amino acids. CDR3 loop: CSVETGGVGSPLHF. In DNA form, the CDR3 reads TGCAGCGTTGAGACAGGGGGCGTCGGTTCACCCCTCCACTTT.